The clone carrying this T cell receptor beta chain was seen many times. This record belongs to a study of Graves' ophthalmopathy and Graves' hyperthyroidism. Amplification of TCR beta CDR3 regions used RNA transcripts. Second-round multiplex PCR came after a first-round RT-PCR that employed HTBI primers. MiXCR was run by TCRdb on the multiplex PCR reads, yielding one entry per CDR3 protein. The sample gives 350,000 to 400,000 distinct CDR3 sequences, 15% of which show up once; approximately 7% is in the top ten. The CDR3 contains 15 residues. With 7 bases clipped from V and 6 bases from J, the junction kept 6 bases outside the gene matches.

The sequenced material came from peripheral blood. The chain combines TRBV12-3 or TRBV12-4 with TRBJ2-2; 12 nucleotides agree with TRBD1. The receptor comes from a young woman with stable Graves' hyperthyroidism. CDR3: CASTLGDRGPGELFF. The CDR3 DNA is TGTGCCAGCACCCTGGGGGACAGGGGGCCCGGGGAGCTGTTTTTT.